This T cell receptor (beta chain) stems from a study of blood T cells in healthy people across ages. CDR1 ENHRY and CDR2 SYGVKD come from the germline V gene. The CDR3 has 10 residues. With 10 bases removed from V and 6 bases from J, the gap between germline ends came to 9 bases. Through a sample-barcoded 5' primer and a J-beta primer mix, a second PCR was run for roughly 6 to 11 cycles. TCRdb itself ran the 5' RACE reads through MiXCR, one entry per CDR3 protein. Of 600,000 to 1,000,000 distinct CDR3 sequences listed, about three fifths are singletons. V and J are TRBV10-3 and TRBJ1-2, with D perhaps matching TRBD1 (5 bases). The sequence came from a young man in good health. Sequenced sample: blood. The CDR3 reads CATWGDGYTF. CDR3 DNA: TGTGCCACGTGGGGGGATGGCTACACCTTC.